A single sample gave rise to the 21 T cell receptor beta chains below, sequenced in a study of T cell repertoires in aging, cancer and after chemotherapy. The template was genomic DNA from peripheral blood, not RNA. TRB rearrangements spanning V, D and J were amplified using mixed TRB-A/B primers. One entry per CDR3 protein results from TCRdb running MiXCR on the multiplex PCR reads. Here the sample spans 9,000 to 10,000 distinct CDR3 sequences, 34% being singletons. The sequenced sample consisted of blood. The receptors originated from a human donor in good health.

This sequence joins TRBV19 and TRBJ2-3; D is perhaps TRBD1 or TRBD2 (5 bases each). Germline CDR1 LNHDA, CDR2 SQIVND (reference sequence). The CDR3 has 16 residues. V lost 3 bases and J 0 bases, leaving 13 bases between the germline ends. The CDR3 DNA reads as TGTGCCAGTAGTATCTCTGGGGGTACTAGCACAGATACGCAGTATTTT. This sequence encodes CASSISGGTSTDTQYF.

The genes are TRBV6-5 and TRBJ2-7; 7 nucleotides match TRBD1. Per the germline V gene, CDR1 is MNHEY and CDR2 is SVGAGI. The CDR3 sequence is 15 residues long. The junction had 5 bases not matched to a gene; V was cut back by 3 bases and J by 0 bases. DNA of the CDR3: TGTGCCAGCAGTTATACGACAGGGAGCTCCTACGAGCAGTACTTC. Translating gives CASSYTTGSSYEQYF.

In its sample, this clonotype ranks as medium-sized. The CDR3: CASSPGQGGRYEQYF. CDR3 nucleotide sequence: TGTGCCAGTAGTCCGGGACAGGGAGGAAGATACGAGCAGTACTTC. V is TRBV19 and J is TRBJ2-7, with 9 positions matching TRBD1. Germline V CDR1 and CDR2: LNHDA, SQIVND (reference sequence). The CDR3 extends over 15 amino acids. Trimming at V came to 5 bases and at J to 4 bases, leaving 9 bases not matched to a gene.

On this clonotype itself: An end of the junction does not agree with germline; a read error may underlie this. The chain combines TRBV5-4 with TRBJ1-2; no clear D. Germline V lookup: CDR1 SGHNT, CDR2 YYREEE (reference sequence). CDR3 length equals 15 residues. CDR3 nucleotide sequence: TGCGCCAGCAGCCAAAGTATCCTTTCTAACTATGGCTACACCTTC. The encoded protein is CASSQSILSNYGYTF.

This clonotype was seen a handful of times. V is TRBV7-2 and J is TRBJ2-5; D is perhaps TRBD1 (6 bases). Germline lookup yields CDR1 SGHTA and CDR2 FQGNSA. The CDR3 has 13 residues. The V and J ends lost 5 bases and 4 bases respectively, with 11 bases between them. The CDR3 region is CASSNRVPETQYF. The DNA of the CDR3 is TGTGCCAGCAGCAACAGGGTACCAGAGACCCAGTACTTC.

This clonotype was counted a few times. This chain joins TRBV30 and TRBJ1-2, with a possible D match to TRBD1 (6 bases). The CDR3 loop spans 14 amino acids. In germline, CDR1 is GTSNPN, CDR2 SVGIG (reference sequence). The V gene lost 3 bases and the J gene lost 3 bases, with 14 bases spanning the gap. CDR3 sequence (DNA): TGTGCCTGGAGCGCCTTCGGGACATACTATGGCTACACCTTC. Protein sequence: CAWSAFGTYYGYTF.

In its sample, this clonotype was seen a few times. The rearrangement links TRBV6-6 to TRBJ1-2; no firm D call. Looked up from germline, CDR1 is MNHNY and CDR2 is SVGAGI (reference sequence). Trimming shortened V by 0 bases and J by 5 bases, and 13 bases separated the two germline ends. This CDR3 is 15 amino acids long. The CDR3 protein is CASSYSSGVSYGYTF. The CDR3 DNA sequence: TGTGCCAGCAGTTACTCGTCCGGCGTGTCTTATGGCTACACCTTC.

J is TRBJ2-2 and V is TRBV12-3 or TRBV12-4, with D perhaps matching TRBD2 (6 bases). This CDR3 has 13 residues. The V gene lost 3 bases and the J gene lost 5 bases, with 7 bases spanning the gap. CDR3 sequence: CASSFGGTGELFF. The CDR3 DNA follows: TGTGCCAGCAGTTTTGGGGGGACCGGGGAGCTGTTTTTT.

V is TRBV30 and J is TRBJ2-2; tentatively, D is TRBD2 (6 bases). Per the germline V gene, CDR1 is GTSNPN and CDR2 is SVGIG (reference sequence). There are 16 residues in the CDR3. With 7 bases removed from V and 1 base from J, the gap between germline ends came to 19 bases. CDR3 bases: TGTGCCTACGAGAGGGCGGGGACGGGGAACACCGGGGAGCTGTTTTTT. Amino acid sequence: CAYERAGTGNTGELFF.

This chain joins TRBV6-5 and TRBJ1-5; no reliable D call. V shed 5 bases and J shed 3 bases, with 14 bases lying between them. Germline CDR1 and CDR2: MNHEY and SVGAGI. This CDR3 contains 15 residues. Here the CDR3 reads CASSEITGANQPQHF. DNA for the CDR3: TGTGCCAGCAGTGAAATAACGGGTGCCAATCAGCCCCAGCATTTT.

This clonotype was recorded a few times. This sequence joins TRBV7-6 and TRBJ1-1; tentative D call: TRBD1 (5 bases). V was cut by 5 bases and J by 4 bases, with 17 bases left in between. The V gene's germline CDR1 is SGHVS and CDR2 FNYEAQ. The CDR3 spans 15 residues. CDR3 DNA: TGTGCCAGCAGCCGGGGGGGACGGGGTACCACTGAAGCTTTCTTT. Translating it yields CASSRGGRGTTEAFF.

The chain has TRBV20-1 and TRBJ2-1; tentatively, D is TRBD2 (7 bases). CDR1 is DFQATT, CDR2 SNEGSKA, per germline (reference sequence). This CDR3 contains 14 residues. Trimming stripped 5 bases from V and 10 bases from J, with 21 bases between. The CDR3, as DNA: TGCAGTGCTCCCGCGCAGGAGAGGGGGGGCGAGCAGTTCTTC. This codes for CSAPAQERGGEQFF.

The chain links TRBV7-2 to TRBJ2-3; D uncertain. The V and J ends lost 0 bases and 0 bases respectively, with 4 bases between them. There are 14 residues in the CDR3. CDR1 is SGHTA and CDR2 is FQGNSA in the germline V gene. The CDR3 reads CASSLAGSTDTQYF. DNA for the CDR3: TGTGCCAGCAGCTTAGCGGGGAGCACAGATACGCAGTATTTT.

This clonotype was detected only a few times. The gene calls are TRBV12-3 or TRBV12-4 and TRBJ1-2; D not certain. The CDR3 sequence is 17 residues long. Trimming took off 5 bases at V and 0 bases at J, with 19 bases between the two ends. This CDR3 reads CASSPTRSGKTNYGYTF. The CDR3 region has the DNA TGTGCCAGCAGTCCGACCCGTTCGGGAAAGACTAACTATGGCTACACCTTC.

The rearrangement joins TRBV5-1 to TRBJ2-5, with D possibly being TRBD2 (6 bases). Trimming left V 4 bases short and J 4 bases short, with 14 bases between. The CDR3 extends over 14 amino acids. Per the germline V gene, CDR1 is SGHRS and CDR2 is YFSETQ. The CDR3 sequence: CASSAGTLGETQYF. In DNA, the CDR3 is TGCGCCAGCAGCGCGGGGACGTTAGGAGAGACCCAGTACTTC.

This clonotype was seen only a few times. The genes are TRBV28 and TRBJ2-3; 7 bases line up with TRBD2. Trimming took 6 bases from V and 5 from J; bases not matched to a gene: 11. Germline assignment: CDR1 MDHEN and CDR2 SYDVKM. The CDR3 covers 15 residues. The CDR3 DNA follows: TGTGCCAGCAGGCCGACTAGCACTATTGGAGATACGCAGTATTTT. Amino acids: CASRPTSTIGDTQYF.

For this clonotype: An end of the junction does not agree with germline; a read error may underlie this. The J gene is TRBJ1-6, the V gene TRBV4-2; perhaps TRBD1 as D (6 bases). The CDR3 length is 17 residues. Germline V gene sequence: CDR1 LGHNA, CDR2 YNFKEQ. CDR3 sequence: CASSQEWGPIFDSPLHF. The CDR3 DNA is TGCGCCAGCAGCCAAGAGTGGGGGCCGATATTTGATTCACCCCTCCACTTT.

CDR3: CASSPAGTAYGNTIYF. The CDR3 bases are TGTGCCAGCTCACCAGCCGGGACGGCTTATGGAAACACCATATATTTT. This chain connects TRBV18 to TRBJ1-3, with D perhaps TRBD1 (5 bases). Germline V gene lookup returns CDR1 KGHSH and CDR2 LQKENI. The length of the CDR3 is 16 residues. Trimming stripped 2 bases from V and 3 bases from J, with 14 bases between.

The rearrangement links TRBV12-3 or TRBV12-4 to TRBJ1-4, with a possible D match to TRBD1 (6 bases). V lost 2 bases and J lost 5, with 9 bases in between. The CDR3 totals 14 residues. CDR3 protein: CASSLRTENEKLFF. CDR3 DNA: TGTGCCAGCAGTTTAAGGACAGAGAATGAAAAACTGTTTTTT.

This clonotype was observed a handful of times. The V call is TRBV6-5, the J call TRBJ2-1; D gene unclear. CDR1 MNHEY and CDR2 SVGAGI come from the germline V gene. The V gene lost 3 bases and the J gene lost 7 bases, with 10 bases spanning the gap. The CDR3 spans 13 residues. The CDR3 reads CASSYRAVNEQFF. CDR3 nucleotide sequence: TGTGCCAGCAGTTATAGGGCAGTGAATGAGCAGTTCTTC.

This chain joins TRBV5-6 and TRBJ1-5; D might be TRBD1 (6 bases). Germline CDR1 and CDR2: SGHDT and YYEEEE. The CDR3 totals 16 residues. V lost 1 base and J 0 bases, leaving 11 bases between the germline ends. The CDR3 is CASSLSLGASNQPQHF. CDR3 nucleotides: TGTGCCAGCAGCTTGTCTCTGGGGGCTAGCAATCAGCCCCAGCATTTT.